This T cell receptor (beta chain) was sequenced in a study of blood T cells in healthy people across ages. About the research overall: When template switching was applied, about one barcoded beta molecule was captured per two T cells.

This clonotype was observed a handful of times. It was with a sample-barcoded 5' primer and a J-beta primer mix that a second PCR of about 6 to 12 cycles was run. The authors tagged each cDNA molecule using a template-switch adaptor with 12 random nucleotides. Per sample, CDR3-containing paired-end reads numbered at least 2.5 million. TCRdb called the 5' RACE reads again in MiXCR, with one record for every CDR3 protein. The top ten hold roughly a fifth of the sample, which has more than 650,000 distinct CDR3 sequences, about a fifth seen once. CDR3 length equals 14 residues. Germline assignment: CDR1 SQVTM and CDR2 ANQGSEA. V lost 6 bases and J 4 bases, leaving 18 bases between the germline ends.

V and J are TRBV29-1 and TRBJ1-2, with D tentatively TRBD1 (5 bases). Sequenced input: blood. The sequence derives from a man in his sixties or seventies in good health. CDR3 residues: CSVRSPTVAYGYTF. In nucleotides, the CDR3 is TGCAGCGTACGCAGCCCGACAGTTGCCTATGGCTACACCTTC.